Detailed here is one T cell receptor (beta chain). Each CDR3 protein gets one entry after TCRdb re-called the 5' RACE reads with MiXCR. The data contain about 690,000 distinct CDR3 sequences, around 21% of them singletons. This sample is part of a study of identical twins. V shed 3 bases, J shed 3 bases, and the junction held 5 bases outside the gene matches. CDR3 length: 15 amino acids. Germline V lookup: CDR1 MNHEY, CDR2 SMNVEV (reference sequence). The sample was also reused in another study, on T cells expressing NK-cell markers. In that study: Obtained from sorted CD3+CD56+NKG2C+, CD3+CD56+NKG2C- and CD3+CD56-NKG2C+ T cells were the TCR beta repertoires. In several experiments, sorting was restricted to alpha-beta TCR T cells by an anti-gamma-delta TCR antibody. About 1.0-8% of CD8+ T cells in about six donors belonged to dominant NKG2C+ clonotypes.

The chain combines TRBV27 with TRBJ2-7; 10 bases are a match to TRBD1. The sample taken for sequencing was PBMCs. This sequence originates from a woman aged 18-35 years in good health. DNA of the CDR3: TGTGCCAGCAGTTTTGAGACAGGGGGCCTCTACGAGCAGTACTTC. Translating gives CASSFETGGLYEQYF.